This paragraph reports one T cell receptor (beta chain). This sample is part of a study of cytomegalovirus exposure and HLA in healthy donors. Study in general: Around 77% of around 390 genotyped donors fell in the Caucasian-associated ancestry cluster.

The study ran its PCR with 60 Vbeta and 13 Jbeta primers. The table came from immunoSEQ multiplex PCR; TCRdb's copy has only in-frame clones and leaves some out. The sample lists over 70,000 clones; about 80% were seen once. The V and J ends lost 3 bases and 6 bases, in that order; junction bases with no gene match: 6. Germline assignment: CDR1 SGHRS and CDR2 YFSETQ. The length of the CDR3 is 15 residues. The sample taken for sequencing was PBMCs. This rearrangement joins TRBV5-1 to TRBJ2-3; 11 bases are shared with TRBD1. The TCR was taken from a male donor in good health and CMV-seronegative. The CDR3 here is CASSSRTGGVDTQYF. CDR3 DNA sequence: TGCGCCAGCAGCTCCAGGACAGGGGGCGTCGATACGCAGTATTTT. Together with reference TRBV5-1 and TRBJ2-3, the CDR3 gives the full variable domain: KAGVTQTPRYLIKTRGQQVTLSCSPISGHRSVSWYQQTPGQGLQFLFEYFSETQRNKGNFPGRFSGRQFSNSRSEMNVSTLELGDSALYLCASSSRTGGVDTQYFGPGTRLTVL.